The next 19 T cell receptor beta chains were all read from a single sample in a study of neurological immune-mediated disorders (dated by TCRdb to the late 2010s). The library relied on 5' RACE. The data were produced on an Illumina HiSeq 2500. TCRdb cleaned the public reads at Q25 with fastp, built clones with MiXCR and kept in-frame beta chains. Rows are unified per CDR3 protein, each entry keeping the most common DNA and genes. This sample is represented by some 29,000 distinct CDR3 sequences; 5% to 8% of them were singletons. Jointly, the top ten make up roughly 10% of the sample. Sequencing input: PBMCs. All receptors derive from a woman in her forties or fifties in good health.

This clonotype was counted ten times or more. The gene calls are TRBV7-2 and TRBJ2-1; D is perhaps TRBD1 (6 bases). V dropped 5 bases and J dropped 7 bases, with 12 bases sitting between them. Germline V gene sequence: CDR1 SGHTA, CDR2 FQGNSA. The CDR3 consists of 13 residues. Here the CDR3 reads CASSPARGNEQFF. The DNA of the CDR3 is TGTGCCAGCAGCCCGGCCAGGGGTAATGAGCAGTTCTTC. The full variable domain, completed using reference TRBV7-2 and TRBJ2-1, is GAGVSQSPSNKVTEKGKDVELRCDPISGHTALYWYRQSLGQGLEFLIYFQGNSAPDKSGLPSDRFSAERTGGSVSTLTIQRTQQEDSAVYLCASSPARGNEQFFGPGTRLTVL.

This clonotype appeared many times. V usage is TRBV5-6 and J usage is TRBJ2-5; D not resolved. This CDR3 comprises 13 residues. Per germline, CDR1 SGHDT and CDR2 YYEEEE. Trimming took 2 bases from V and 4 from J, leaving 9 bases between them. CDR3 sequence: CASSLRSLETQYF. Here the CDR3 DNA reads TGTGCCAGCAGCTTACGCAGTCTAGAGACCCAGTACTTC.

In its sample, this clonotype was seen a few times. This rearrangement joins TRBV19 to TRBJ2-1; D is unresolved. Per germline, CDR1 LNHDA and CDR2 SQIVND (reference sequence). V was shortened by 4 bases and J by 2 bases, with 9 bases between the two germline ends. There are 14 residues in the CDR3. The CDR3 DNA reads as TGTGCCAGTAGTAGTGACTTGACCTACAATGAGCAGTTCTTC. Translated: CASSSDLTYNEQFF. Full variable domain (outside the CDR3, taken from reference TRBV19 and TRBJ2-1): DGGITQSPKYLFRKEGQNVTLSCEQNLNHDAMYWYRQDPGQGLRLIYYSQIVNDFQKGDIAEGYSVSREKKESFPLTVTSAQKNPTAFYLCASSSDLTYNEQFFGPGTRLTVL.

The table lists this clonotype with many counts. In DNA, the CDR3 is TGTGCCAGCAGCCAACTCAGGGGCCATACGCAGTATTTT. Translating gives CASSQLRGHTQYF. The J gene is TRBJ2-3, the V gene TRBV14, with TRBD1 as a possible D gene (6 bases). V was cut by 2 bases and J by 7 bases, with 10 bases left in between. Germline loops: CDR1 SGHDN, CDR2 FVKESK. CDR3 size: 13 residues. The whole variable domain, remainder taken from reference TRBV14 and TRBJ2-3, is EAGVTQFPSHSVIEKGQTVTLRCDPISGHDNLYWYRRVMGKEIKFLLHFVKESKQDESGMPNNRFLAERTGGTYSTLKVQPAELEDSGVYFCASSQLRGHTQYFGPGTRLTVL.

This clonotype was recorded many times. This chain joins TRBV28 and TRBJ2-7, with a possible D match to TRBD1 (6 bases). V was shortened by 5 bases and J by 0 bases, with 14 bases between the two germline ends. The CDR3 consists of 15 residues. Germline values: CDR1 MDHEN, CDR2 SYDVKM. This CDR3 reads CASSPGHFYSYEQYF. CDR3 coding DNA: TGTGCCAGCAGTCCGGGACACTTCTACTCCTACGAGCAGTACTTC.

Judged by abundance, this clonotype is medium-sized. This sequence joins TRBV20-1 and TRBJ1-2, with TRBD1 identical over 9 bases. V lost 3 bases and J lost 14; bases outside the gene matches: 7. Looked up from germline, CDR1 is DFQATT and CDR2 is SNEGSKA (reference sequence). The CDR3 is 11 amino acids. CDR3 region: CSASRTGVFTF. CDR3 DNA sequence: TGCAGTGCTAGTAGGACAGGGGTTTTTACCTTC.

This clonotype showed up many times. This chain uses TRBV6-5 with TRBJ2-7; possibly TRBD1 for D (6 bases). The length of the CDR3 is 15 residues. V shed 0 bases and J shed 3 bases, with 12 bases lying between them. CDR1 and CDR2 from the germline V gene are MNHEY and SVGAGI. The CDR3 reads CASSYSTRGRYEQYF. CDR3 nucleotides: TGTGCCAGCAGTTACTCGACCAGGGGCCGCTACGAGCAGTACTTC.

A few counts support this clonotype. The chain uses TRBV20-1 and TRBJ1-6, with D possibly TRBD1 on 5 matching bases. Per germline, CDR1 DFQATT and CDR2 SNEGSKA (reference sequence). The V gene lost 7 bases and the J gene lost 7 bases, with 11 bases spanning the gap. CDR3 length equals 12 residues. The CDR3 spells CSVGRENSPLHF. The CDR3 region has the DNA TGCAGTGTGGGGCGGGAAAATTCACCCCTCCACTTT.

This clonotype has at least ten counts. The CDR3 is CASSQGGGLQSSYEQYF. CDR3 nucleotide sequence: TGCGCCAGCAGCCAAGGGGGGGGGCTCCAAAGCTCCTACGAGCAGTACTTC. The J gene is TRBJ2-7, the V gene TRBV4-1; TRBD2 is a possible D gene (7 bases). Germline V lookup: CDR1 MGHRA, CDR2 YSYEKL. V was pared by 1 base and J by 0 bases, with 16 bases between. This CDR3 is 17 amino acids long.

This clonotype has a count of ten or more. This rearrangement joins TRBV20-1 to TRBJ2-3; weak D call: TRBD1 (5 bases). The germline V gene encodes CDR1 DFQATT and CDR2 SNEGSKA (reference sequence). Trimming took 6 bases from V and 1 from J, leaving 17 bases between them. The CDR3 is 15 residues long. CDR3 in DNA: TGCAGTGCAACCTCGACAGCTGTGGGCACAGATACGCAGTATTTT. Encoded protein: CSATSTAVGTDTQYF.

This clonotype was recorded at least ten times. The CDR3 DNA follows: TGTGCCAGCAGTAGAGGGACAGGGACTGGAAACACCATATATTTT. Translation gives CASSRGTGTGNTIYF. The chain carries TRBV27 and TRBJ1-3; TRBD1 aligns across 9 bases. The CDR3 consists of 15 residues. Germline lookup yields CDR1 MNHEY and CDR2 SMNVEV (reference sequence). V lost 5 bases, J lost 2 bases, and 4 bases stayed unmatched.

This clonotype was seen many times. The rearrangement links TRBV30 to TRBJ2-7; the D is unclear. Germline-derived CDR1 and CDR2 are GTSNPN and SVGIG (reference sequence). The V gene lost 0 bases and the J gene lost 2 bases, with 8 bases spanning the gap. There are 13 residues in the CDR3. CDR3 DNA: TGTGCCTGGAGTGTAACGTCAACCTACGAGCAGTACTTC. Translated: CAWSVTSTYEQYF.

This clonotype was seen ten or more times. The V gene is TRBV7-2, the J gene TRBJ2-7; TRBD1 agrees at 7 bases. Germline assignment: CDR1 SGHTA and CDR2 FQGNSA. The CDR3 extends over 12 amino acids. Trimming at V came to 4 bases and at J to 10 bases, leaving 7 bases not matched to a gene. The CDR3: CASSSPGTAQYF. For the CDR3, the DNA is TGTGCCAGCAGCTCCCCCGGGACAGCCCAGTACTTC.

Many counts were recorded for this clonotype. V and J are TRBV6-4 and TRBJ2-1; 14 nucleotides agree with TRBD2. Trimming removed 4 bases from V and 7 bases from J; junction bases left unmatched: 0. The CDR3 extends over 14 amino acids. CDR1 is MRHNA and CDR2 is SNTAGT in the germline V gene. CDR3 nucleotide sequence: TGTGCCAGCAGTGGGACTAGCGGGGGGAATGAGCAGTTCTTC. This translates into CASSGTSGGNEQFF.

In this sample, this clonotype turned up many times. This chain links TRBV10-2 with TRBJ1-2; maybe TRBD1 (6 bases). The CDR3 covers 13 residues. The V and J ends lost 9 bases and 7 bases respectively, with 18 bases between them. Per the germline V gene, CDR1 is WSHSY and CDR2 is SAAADI. The CDR3 loop is CASLRSTGLGYTF. CDR3 bases: TGCGCCAGTCTCAGATCAACAGGGCTTGGCTACACCTTC.

This clonotype has ten or more counts. This chain uses TRBV20-1 with TRBJ1-5; 8 nucleotides line up with TRBD1. V lost 5 bases to trimming and J lost 4 bases; unmatched junction nucleotides: 10. Looked up from germline, CDR1 is DFQATT and CDR2 is SNEGSKA (reference sequence). The CDR3 totals 15 residues. The CDR3, as DNA: TGCAGTGCTCACGGACAGGGAAGGAAGAATCAGCCCCAGCATTTT. This translates into CSAHGQGRKNQPQHF.

This clonotype was seen many times. This rearrangement joins TRBV20-1 to TRBJ1-4; D not resolved. CDR1 is DFQATT, CDR2 SNEGSKA, per germline (reference sequence). The CDR3 consists of 15 residues. V was pared by 2 bases and J by 10 bases, with 20 bases between. CDR3 loop: CSARLYGPMGGKLFF. The CDR3 bases are TGCAGTGCTAGACTATATGGACCGATGGGCGGAAAACTGTTTTTT.

This clonotype has at least ten counts. V and J are TRBV20-1 and TRBJ1-2, with TRBD1 as a possible D gene (5 bases). CDR1 is DFQATT, CDR2 SNEGSKA, per germline (reference sequence). This CDR3 has 15 residues. The ends were cut back, 1 base at V and 3 bases at J, with 15 bases in the middle. CDR3 in amino acids: CSARAGGSNYYGYTF. The CDR3 DNA is TGCAGTGCTAGAGCCGGGGGGTCCAACTACTATGGCTACACCTTC.

At least ten counts were recorded for this clonotype. J is TRBJ2-1 and V is TRBV24-1; the D gene could be TRBD1 or TRBD2 (5 bases each). CDR3 size: 17 residues. The V and J ends lost 5 bases and 0 bases respectively, with 16 bases between them. Germline-derived CDR1 and CDR2 are KGHDR and SFDVKD. The CDR3 here is CATSAPPGASSYNEQFF. The CDR3 bases are TGTGCCACCAGTGCCCCTCCCGGGGCTTCCTCCTACAATGAGCAGTTCTTC.